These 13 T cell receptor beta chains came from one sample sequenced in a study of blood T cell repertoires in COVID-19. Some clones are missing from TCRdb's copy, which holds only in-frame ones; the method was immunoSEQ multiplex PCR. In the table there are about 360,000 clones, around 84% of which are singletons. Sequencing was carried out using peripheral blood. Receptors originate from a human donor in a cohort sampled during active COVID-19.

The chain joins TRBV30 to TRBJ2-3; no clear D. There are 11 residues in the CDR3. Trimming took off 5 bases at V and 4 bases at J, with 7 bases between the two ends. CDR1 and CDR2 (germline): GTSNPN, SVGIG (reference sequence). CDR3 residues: CAWQVADTQYF. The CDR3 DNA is TGTGCCTGGCAGGTTGCAGATACGCAGTATTTT.

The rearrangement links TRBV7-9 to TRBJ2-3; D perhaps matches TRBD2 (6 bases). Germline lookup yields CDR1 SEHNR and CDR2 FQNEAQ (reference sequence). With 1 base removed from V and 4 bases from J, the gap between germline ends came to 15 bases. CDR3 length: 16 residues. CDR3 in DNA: TGTGCCAGCAGCTTAGTTGCAAGCGGGTCGGCAGATACGCAGTATTTT. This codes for CASSLVASGSADTQYF.

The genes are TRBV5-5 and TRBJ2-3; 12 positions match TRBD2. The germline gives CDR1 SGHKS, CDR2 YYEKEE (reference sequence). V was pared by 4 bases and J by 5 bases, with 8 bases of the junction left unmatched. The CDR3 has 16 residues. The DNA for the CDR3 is TGTGCCAGCAGCCTCGGACTAGCGGGGACACAAGATACGCAGTATTTT. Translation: CASSLGLAGTQDTQYF.

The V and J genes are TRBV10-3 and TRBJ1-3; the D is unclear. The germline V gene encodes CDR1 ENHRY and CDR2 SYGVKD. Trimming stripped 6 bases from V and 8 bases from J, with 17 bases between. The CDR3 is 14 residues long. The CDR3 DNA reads TGTGCCATCAGGCTATCCGGTGATGTGGACACCATATATTTT. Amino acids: CAIRLSGDVDTIYF.

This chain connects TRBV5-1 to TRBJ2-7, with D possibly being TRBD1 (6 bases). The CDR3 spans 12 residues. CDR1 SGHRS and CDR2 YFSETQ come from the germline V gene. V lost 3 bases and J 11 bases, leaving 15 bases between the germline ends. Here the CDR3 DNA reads TGCGCCAGCAGCTCGCCCTCAGGGGCTGAGTACTTC. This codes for CASSSPSGAEYF.

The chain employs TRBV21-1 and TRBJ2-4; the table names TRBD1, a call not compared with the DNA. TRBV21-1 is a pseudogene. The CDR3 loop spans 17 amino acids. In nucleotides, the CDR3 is TGTGCCAGCAGCAACAATTGGGACAGAAAGGCCAAAAACATTCAGTACTTC. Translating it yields CASSNNWDRKAKNIQYF.

This CDR3 is CASTDIGLATYNEQFF. Here the CDR3 DNA reads TGTGCCAGTACGGACATCGGACTAGCGACCTACAATGAGCAGTTCTTC. The J gene is TRBJ2-1, the V gene TRBV19, with 9 bases aligning to TRBD2. The J segment lost 2 bases and the V segment lost 7 bases, leaving 9 bases of the junction unmatched. The CDR3 covers 16 residues. CDR1 is LNHDA and CDR2 is SQIVND in the germline V gene (reference sequence).

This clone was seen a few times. CDR3 loop: CASSLGVTEAFF. CDR3 bases: TGTGCCAGCAGTTTAGGAGTAACTGAAGCTTTCTTT. The chain is built from TRBV12-3 or TRBV12-4 and TRBJ1-1, with D unresolved. The CDR3 is made up of 12 amino acids. With 1 base removed from V and 5 bases from J, the gap between germline ends came to 5 bases.

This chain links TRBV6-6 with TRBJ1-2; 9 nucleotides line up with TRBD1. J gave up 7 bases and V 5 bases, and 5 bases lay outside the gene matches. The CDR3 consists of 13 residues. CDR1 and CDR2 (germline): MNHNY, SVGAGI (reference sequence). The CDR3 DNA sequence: TGTGCCAGCAGTCCGGACAGGGGATTTGGCTACACCTTC. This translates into CASSPDRGFGYTF.

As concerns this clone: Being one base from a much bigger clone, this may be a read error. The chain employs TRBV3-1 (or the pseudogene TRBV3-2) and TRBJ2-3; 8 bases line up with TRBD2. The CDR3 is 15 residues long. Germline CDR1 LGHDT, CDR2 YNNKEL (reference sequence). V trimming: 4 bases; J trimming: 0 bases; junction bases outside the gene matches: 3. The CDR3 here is CASSRSSGSTDTQYF. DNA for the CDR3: TGTGCCAGCAGCCGTTCTAGCGGGAGCACAGATACGCAGTATTTT.

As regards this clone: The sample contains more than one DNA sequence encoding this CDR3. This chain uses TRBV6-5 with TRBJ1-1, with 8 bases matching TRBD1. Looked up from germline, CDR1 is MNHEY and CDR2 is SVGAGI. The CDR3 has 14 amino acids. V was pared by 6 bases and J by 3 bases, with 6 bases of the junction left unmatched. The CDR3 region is CASRPRGRDTEAFF. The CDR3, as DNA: TGTGCCAGCAGACCCAGGGGGCGTGACACTGAAGCTTTCTTT.

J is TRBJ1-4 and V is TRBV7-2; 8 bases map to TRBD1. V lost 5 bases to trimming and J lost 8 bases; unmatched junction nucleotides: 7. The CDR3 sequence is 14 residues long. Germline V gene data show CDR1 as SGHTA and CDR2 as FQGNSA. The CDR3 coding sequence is TGTGCCAGCAGCCTCGACAGGGGCTGGGAAAAACTGTTTTTT. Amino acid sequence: CASSLDRGWEKLFF. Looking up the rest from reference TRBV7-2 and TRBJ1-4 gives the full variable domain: GAGVSQSPSNKVTEKGKDVELRCDPISGHTALYWYRQSLGQGLEFLIYFQGNSAPDKSGLPSDRFSAERTGGSVSTLTIQRTQQEDSAVYLCASSLDRGWEKLFFGSGTQLSVL.

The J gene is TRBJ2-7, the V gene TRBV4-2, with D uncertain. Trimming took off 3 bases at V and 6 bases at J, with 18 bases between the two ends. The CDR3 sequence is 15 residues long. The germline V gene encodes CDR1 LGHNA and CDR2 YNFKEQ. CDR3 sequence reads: CASSHLLTPASEQYF. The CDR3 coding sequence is TGTGCCAGCAGCCACCTCCTAACTCCCGCAAGCGAGCAGTACTTC.